Listed below are T cell receptor beta chains from one sample, sequenced in a study of neurological immune-mediated disorders. TCRdb re-called the 5' RACE reads through MiXCR, storing one row per CDR3 protein. The data contain roughly 88,000 distinct CDR3 sequences, under 4.5% of them seen just once; the ten biggest clones take up roughly 2.9%. Sequencing input: PBMCs. These receptors all come from a woman between 50 and 59 years old with multiple sclerosis. Each CDR3 is given with its conserved first and last residue. The D gene is left open where the match is weak. Part of the rows lack a size; the others show once, few, many or a class for expanded clones.

D gene | J gene | V gene | clone size | CDR3 protein | CDR3 DNA
. | TRBJ1-6 | TRBV12-3/TRBV12-4 | many | CASSPQGYNSPLHF | TGTGCCAGCAGTCCACAGGGTTATAATTCACCCCTCCACTTT
. | TRBJ1-4 | TRBV12-3/TRBV12-4 | many | CASSSTSFNEKLFF | TGTGCCAGCAGCTCAACTTCCTTTAATGAAAAACTGTTTTTT
. | TRBJ2-3 | TRBV5-5 | many | CASREGPNTDTQYF | TGTGCCAGCAGGGAAGGACCCAACACAGATACGCAGTATTTT
. | TRBJ1-3 | TRBV10-1 | . | CASSDGTGGNTIYF | TGCGCCAGCAGTGACGGAACAGGGGGAAACACCATATATTTT
TRBD1 | TRBJ1-1 | TRBV20-1 | many | CSEGGRGAEAFF | TGCAGTGAAGGGGGCAGGGGGGCTGAAGCTTTCTTT
. | TRBJ1-1 | TRBV20-1 | many | CSASGRGNTEAFF | TGCAGTGCTAGTGGGAGGGGGAACACTGAAGCTTTCTTT
TRBD1 | TRBJ2-7 | TRBV20-1 | medium-sized | CSARDITGAYEQYF | TGCAGTGCTAGAGATATAACAGGGGCCTACGAGCAGTACTTC
. | TRBJ2-5 | TRBV20-1 | many | CSARGPSGLRETQYF | TGCAGTGCTCGGGGCCCGTCGGGGTTGAGGGAGACCCAGTACTTC
TRBD2 | TRBJ2-5 | TRBV7-2 | many | CASSLGGGYQETQYF | TGTGCCAGCAGCTTAGGCGGGGGGTACCAAGAGACCCAGTACTTC
. | TRBJ2-2 | TRBV9 | few | CASSVVWASSTGELFF | TGTGCCAGCAGCGTAGTATGGGCGTCGTCCACCGGGGAGCTGTTTTTT
TRBD1 | TRBJ2-7 | TRBV4-1 | many | CASSQSGTGLINYEQYF | TGCGCCAGCAGCCAGAGTGGGACAGGGTTGATTAATTACGAGCAGTACTTC
. | TRBJ1-5 | TRBV5-1 | many | CASSATVGNQPQHF | TGCGCCAGCAGCGCCACGGTAGGCAATCAGCCCCAGCATTTT
TRBD1 | TRBJ2-5 | TRBV10-3 | many | CAISESDWDRGRETQYF | TGTGCCATCAGTGAGTCCGACTGGGACAGGGGGCGTGAGACCCAGTACTTC
. | TRBJ1-5 | TRBV12-3/TRBV12-4 | many | CASSFQNNQPQHF | TGTGCCAGCAGTTTTCAGAACAATCAGCCCCAGCATTTT
TRBD1 | TRBJ1-1 | TRBV19 | many | CASRTGKKTEAFF | TGTGCCAGTAGGACAGGGAAGAAGACTGAAGCTTTCTTT
. | TRBJ1-3 | TRBV20-1 | many | CSARKQISGNTIYF | TGCAGTGCTCGAAAACAGATCTCTGGAAACACCATATATTTT
. | TRBJ2-7 | TRBV29-1 | many | CSVERQYEQYF | TGCAGCGTTGAACGGCAGTACGAGCAGTACTTC
TRBD2 | TRBJ2-7 | TRBV7-2 | many | CASSPTGGPYEQYF | TGTGCCAGCAGCCCCACGGGAGGACCCTACGAGCAGTACTTC
. | TRBJ2-3 | TRBV4-3 | many | CASSQYGSQGDTQYF | TGCGCCAGCAGCCAATATGGGTCTCAGGGAGATACGCAGTATTTT
. | TRBJ2-3 | TRBV6-5 | many | CASSYYYSGLADTQYF | TGTGCCAGCAGTTACTATTATTCGGGGTTGGCAGATACGCAGTATTTT
. | TRBJ1-2 | TRBV20-1 | many | CSAADYGYTF | TGCAGTGCGGCAGACTATGGCTACACCTTC
. | TRBJ1-1 | TRBV7-9 | . | CAISTAGNTEAFF | TGTGCCATTAGCACCGCAGGGAACACTGAAGCTTTCTTT
. | TRBJ2-5 | TRBV6-2/TRBV6-3 | many | CASSIYPQETQYF | TGTGCCAGCAGCATCTACCCTCAAGAGACCCAGTACTTC
. | TRBJ1-1 | TRBV6-6 | many | CASSYAYTNTEAFF | TGTGCCAGCAGTTACGCTTATACGAACACTGAAGCTTTCTTT